The next 23 T cell receptor beta chains were all read from a single sample in a study of T-cell memory formation after mild COVID-19. TCRdb redid the calling of the 5' RACE reads with MiXCR, one entry per CDR3 protein. The table has roughly 150,000 distinct CDR3 sequences, approximately 14% seen once. The sequenced material came from PBMCs or a T cell subset sorted from them (not recorded which). These receptors were obtained from an adult woman who had mild COVID-19 (a few samples of this study predate the infection). Cell type and time point are not known.

This clonotype appeared a few times. V gene TRBV5-5 combines with J gene TRBJ2-5; D is undetermined. CDR1 and CDR2 (germline): SGHKS, YYEKEE (reference sequence). The V and J ends lost 2 bases and 2 bases respectively, with 10 bases between them. The CDR3 runs to 14 residues. CDR3 in amino acids: CASSFLASQETQYF. In DNA, the CDR3 is TGTGCCAGCAGCTTCCTGGCTTCTCAAGAGACCCAGTACTTC.

The chain joins TRBV5-1 to TRBJ1-1, with D possibly being TRBD1 (5 bases). The ends were cut back, 0 bases at V and 1 base at J, with 10 bases in the middle. The germline V gene encodes CDR1 SGHRS and CDR2 YFSETQ. This CDR3 region has 15 residues. The CDR3 bases are TGCGCCAGCAGCTTGGTGCAGGGCGGGAACACTGAAGCTTTCTTT. It encodes CASSLVQGGNTEAFF. Looking up the rest from reference TRBV5-1 and TRBJ1-1 gives the full variable domain: KAGVTQTPRYLIKTRGQQVTLSCSPISGHRSVSWYQQTPGQGLQFLFEYFSETQRNKGNFPGRFSGRQFSNSRSEMNVSTLELGDSALYLCASSLVQGGNTEAFFGQGTRLTVV.

The chain is built from TRBV7-3 and TRBJ1-2, with D perhaps TRBD1 (5 bases). This CDR3 spans 15 amino acids. The V end lost 5 bases, the J end lost 8 bases, and 21 bases lay between the germline ends. Germline CDR1 reads SGHTA; CDR2 reads FQGTGA. Written as DNA, the CDR3 is TGTGCCAGCAGCCGAGGTGGGCGCCGGCAGGGCGGCTACACCTTC. It translates to CASSRGGRRQGGYTF.

The V call is TRBV18, the J call TRBJ2-2, with D unclear. The CDR3 totals 15 residues. Between the trimmed V and J ends, which lost 1 base and 9 bases, there was a span of 15 bases. The germline V gene has CDR1 KGHSH and CDR2 LQKENI. The CDR3 region is CASSPLNGGAWELFF. The CDR3 DNA is TGTGCCAGCTCACCACTCAATGGCGGCGCCTGGGAGCTGTTTTTT.

This rearrangement joins TRBV5-1 to TRBJ2-3; 9 nucleotides agree with TRBD2. CDR3 size: 15 residues. Germline values: CDR1 SGHRS, CDR2 YFSETQ. V lost 4 bases and J lost 3; bases outside the gene matches: 6. In nucleotides, the CDR3 is TGCGCCAGCAGCAGGGCGACTAGCGGAACAGATACGCAGTATTTT. This translates into CASSRATSGTDTQYF.

This clonotype has just a few counts. This chain uses TRBV7-2 with TRBJ2-7; weak D call: TRBD1 (5 bases). The germline V gene has CDR1 SGHTA and CDR2 FQGNSA. The V and J ends lost 5 bases and 3 bases respectively, with 14 bases between them. This CDR3 comprises 14 residues. The CDR3 protein is CASSRGQNFYEQYF. For the CDR3, the DNA is TGTGCCAGCAGCCGCGGACAAAACTTCTACGAGCAGTACTTC.

The rearrangement links TRBV30 to TRBJ2-2; D is undetermined. Germline assignment: CDR1 GTSNPN and CDR2 SVGIG (reference sequence). Trimming pared 0 bases from V and 3 bases from J, leaving 5 bases between. The CDR3 covers 13 residues. As DNA, the CDR3 is TGTGCCTGGAGTGTGAGGTACACCGGGGAGCTGTTTTTT. This gives the protein CAWSVRYTGELFF.

This clonotype was counted between two and nine times. CDR3 DNA: TGTGCCAGCAGCACGGACAGGGGGCTAACCTACGAGCAGTACTTC. Translation: CASSTDRGLTYEQYF. J is TRBJ2-7 and V is TRBV9, with 11 bases aligning to TRBD1. Germline loops: CDR1 SGDLS, CDR2 YYNGEE. This CDR3 comprises 15 residues. J lost 2 bases, V lost 4 bases, and 5 bases had no gene match.

Comment on this clonotype: Likely a read error: the CDR3 ends without its conserved phenylalanine or tryptophan. This rearrangement joins TRBV27 to TRBJ2-7; D is unresolved. The CDR3 runs 15 residues. V was clipped by 2 bases and J by 0 bases, with 11 bases between them. Germline loops: CDR1 MNHEY, CDR2 SMNVEV (reference sequence). In DNA, the CDR3 is TGTGCCAGCAGTTTAGTAGGCTCGTCCTCCTACGAGCAGTACTTA. Protein sequence: CASSLVGSSSYEQYL.

There are a few counts of this clonotype. The V call is TRBV12-3 or TRBV12-4, the J call TRBJ2-5, with 10 bases lining up with TRBD2. J was trimmed by 3 bases and V by 3 bases; bases with no gene match: 4. CDR3 length equals 15 residues. The CDR3 nucleotides read TGTGCCAGCAGTTTCAGCGGGGGGGCCAAAGAGACCCAGTACTTC. Protein: CASSFSGGAKETQYF.

This clonotype came up a few times. V usage is TRBV4-3 and J usage is TRBJ2-1; 8 nucleotides line up with TRBD2. This CDR3 has 16 residues. V was clipped by 4 bases and J by 3 bases; unmatched bases: 8. The V gene's germline CDR1 is LGHNA and CDR2 YSLEER. For the CDR3, the DNA is TGCGCCAGCAGCCGAACGACGGGGGGGCTCTACAATGAGCAGTTCTTC. This sequence encodes CASSRTTGGLYNEQFF.

This clonotype was detected a few times. This CDR3 is CASSQWALGSYNEQFF. CDR3 DNA sequence: TGTGCCAGCAGCCAATGGGCGTTAGGCTCCTACAATGAGCAGTTCTTC. The chain is built from TRBV3-1 and TRBJ2-1; D remains unclear. CDR1 and CDR2 (germline): LGHDT, YNNKEL (reference sequence). CDR3 length equals 16 residues. V shed 2 bases and J shed 0 bases, with 11 bases lying between them.

This clonotype occurred a few times. The rearrangement uses TRBV29-1 and TRBJ2-7, with D perhaps matching TRBD2 (6 bases). Per the germline V gene, CDR1 is SQVTM and CDR2 is ANQGSEA. Trimming left V 5 bases short and J 2 bases short, with 13 bases between. The CDR3 covers 13 residues. The CDR3: CSVPHGGTYEQYF. The CDR3 DNA is TGCAGCGTTCCCCATGGGGGGACCTACGAGCAGTACTTC.

This clonotype was counted a few times. The rearrangement uses TRBV6-5 and TRBJ2-1; 7 nucleotides match TRBD2. The CDR3 runs 16 residues. The ends lost 1 base at V and 7 bases at J; junction bases unmatched: 10. Germline CDR1 and CDR2: MNHEY and SVGAGI. In DNA form, the CDR3 reads TGTGCCAGCAGTTACTTTTCCCGGACTAGTCGGAATGAGCAGTTCTTC. It codes for CASSYFSRTSRNEQFF.

This clonotype was found a few times. The rearrangement joins TRBV20-1 to TRBJ2-3; tentatively, D is TRBD2 (5 bases). Trimming removed 3 bases at V and 0 bases at J, with 7 bases between. CDR1 DFQATT and CDR2 SNEGSKA come from the germline V gene (reference sequence). The CDR3 length is 13 residues. The CDR3 region is CSARGGSTDTQYF. CDR3 nucleotide sequence: TGCAGTGCTAGGGGCGGGAGCACAGATACGCAGTATTTT.

This clonotype was counted a few times. This sequence joins TRBV10-3 and TRBJ2-1; perhaps D is TRBD1 or TRBD2 (5 bases each). V shed 3 bases and J shed 3 bases, with 15 bases lying between them. In germline, CDR1 is ENHRY, CDR2 SYGVKD. There are 16 residues in the CDR3. CDR3 residues: CAISDPGSGDYNEQFF. CDR3 nucleotide sequence: TGTGCCATCAGTGACCCAGGGAGTGGGGACTACAATGAGCAGTTCTTC.

This rearrangement joins TRBV24-1 to TRBJ2-2; 10 bases fit TRBD2. Germline V gives CDR1 KGHDR, CDR2 SFDVKD. This CDR3 is built from 16 residues. V shed 0 bases and J 5 bases; nucleotides not matched to a gene: 2. The CDR3 is CATSDLASGRTGELFF. CDR3 nucleotides: TGTGCCACCAGTGATTTGGCTAGCGGGAGAACCGGGGAGCTGTTTTTT.

A few counts support this clonotype. This chain joins TRBV7-9 and TRBJ1-4; 7 nucleotides align to TRBD1. V shed 4 bases and J 4 bases; nucleotides not matched to a gene: 6. The germline V gene has CDR1 SEHNR and CDR2 FQNEAQ (reference sequence). The CDR3 loop spans 15 amino acids. The CDR3 protein is CASSSTGENNEKLFF. Written as DNA, the CDR3 is TGTGCCAGCAGCTCTACAGGGGAGAATAATGAAAAACTGTTTTTT.

The table lists this clonotype with a count of one. The rearrangement joins TRBV12-3 or TRBV12-4 to TRBJ1-1; TRBD1 matches 9 bases. With 2 bases clipped from V and 12 bases from J, the junction kept 13 bases outside the gene matches. The CDR3 consists of 15 residues. DNA for the CDR3: TGTGCCAGCAGTTTACATGGGGGGACAGGGATCAGGACTTTCTTT. As protein: CASSLHGGTGIRTFF.

The rearrangement links TRBV20-1 to TRBJ1-1; D is undetermined. Germline CDR1 DFQATT, CDR2 SNEGSKA (reference sequence). Trimming shortened V by 5 bases and J by 1 base, and 14 bases separated the two germline ends. The CDR3 is made up of 14 amino acids. The CDR3 here is CSAGKAQKNTEAFF. The CDR3, as DNA: TGCAGTGCTGGAAAGGCGCAGAAGAACACTGAAGCTTTCTTT.

The chain recombines TRBV29-1 with TRBJ2-3; 8 bases line up with TRBD1. Germline values: CDR1 SQVTM, CDR2 ANQGSEA. The CDR3 spans 14 residues. Germline trimming cut 6 bases from V and 0 bases from J; bases unmatched to any gene: 5. This CDR3 reads CSVGRDRSTDTQYF. The DNA for the CDR3 is TGCAGCGTGGGCCGGGACAGGAGCACAGATACGCAGTATTTT.

This clonotype occurred a few times. The chain is built from TRBV6-1 and TRBJ2-1; TRBD1 aligns across 8 bases. Germline CDR1 reads MNHNS; CDR2 reads SASEGT. This CDR3 is 13 amino acids long. V shed 7 bases, J shed 14 bases, and the junction held 13 bases outside the gene matches. The CDR3 DNA is TGTGCCAGCATCCGGGACAGGCTTACCGAGAAGTTCTTC. It is translated as CASIRDRLTEKFF.

This clonotype was counted only a few times. The chain joins TRBV24-1 to TRBJ1-5; possibly TRBD1 for D (6 bases). CDR1 is KGHDR and CDR2 is SFDVKD in the germline V gene. The CDR3 has 14 amino acids. Trimming took off 3 bases at V and 1 base at J, with 6 bases between the two ends. CDR3 protein: CATSDDRSNQPQHF. CDR3 nucleotide sequence: TGTGCCACCAGTGATGACAGGAGCAATCAGCCCCAGCATTTT.